This T cell receptor (beta chain) is drawn from a study of metastatic and nonmetastatic thyroid tumors. In the study overall: For malignant and benign thyroid patients, tumor or nodule tissue and blood were the sources whose repertoires were compared. Study-wide results and caveats: It was reported that TCR beta diversity was significantly higher in malignant thyroid tumors than benign nodules, in blood and tumor.

Study processing details: Built for papillary thyroid cancer, a distant-metastasis classifier drew on CDR3 differences across clinicopathological groups. TCRdb re-called clones via MiXCR from the PCR reads. For this entry, the V and J calls and clone size follow TCRdb and not the study's own pipeline. The profile shows tens of thousands of clones, around 12% of them singletons. None of the patients had undergone any treatment ahead of thyroid surgery. In its sample, this clone was seen many times. Its antigen is unknown. V gave up 0 bases and J gave up 9 bases, with 8 bases separating them. Germline V gene sequence: CDR1 KGHDR, CDR2 SFDVKD. The CDR3 spans 13 residues.

Source material: tumor tissue. The TCR originated in a female donor with papillary thyroid cancer or a benign thyroid nodule (not recorded which). Some clones in this sample may be carry-over from other donors' samples. This rearrangement joins TRBV24-1 to TRBJ2-1; unclear D gene. In nucleotides, the CDR3 is TGTGCCACCAGTGATTTGCGGCTGGGTGAGCAGTTCTTC. Protein product: CATSDLRLGEQFF.